Here is one TCR beta chain with its context. The data were obtained in a study of cytomegalovirus exposure and HLA in healthy donors. V lost 7 bases, J lost 6 bases, and 12 bases stayed unmatched. Germline CDR1 is MNHNY and CDR2 is SVGAGI (reference sequence). This CDR3 has 15 amino acids. The PCR used 60 Vbeta and 13 Jbeta primers. Sequencing used immunoSEQ multiplex PCR; TCRdb keeps in-frame clones, though not all of them. The data show more than 85,000 clones, around 86% seen once. Material for sequencing was PBMCs. J is TRBJ2-7 and V is TRBV6-6; 10 bases fit TRBD2. The sequence derives from a man aged 25 to 40 in good health and CMV-seropositive. The CDR3 DNA reads as TGTGCCAGCAATTATGAGCGGGGGGGCGACAGCGAGCAGTACTTC. Protein product: CASNYERGGDSEQYF.